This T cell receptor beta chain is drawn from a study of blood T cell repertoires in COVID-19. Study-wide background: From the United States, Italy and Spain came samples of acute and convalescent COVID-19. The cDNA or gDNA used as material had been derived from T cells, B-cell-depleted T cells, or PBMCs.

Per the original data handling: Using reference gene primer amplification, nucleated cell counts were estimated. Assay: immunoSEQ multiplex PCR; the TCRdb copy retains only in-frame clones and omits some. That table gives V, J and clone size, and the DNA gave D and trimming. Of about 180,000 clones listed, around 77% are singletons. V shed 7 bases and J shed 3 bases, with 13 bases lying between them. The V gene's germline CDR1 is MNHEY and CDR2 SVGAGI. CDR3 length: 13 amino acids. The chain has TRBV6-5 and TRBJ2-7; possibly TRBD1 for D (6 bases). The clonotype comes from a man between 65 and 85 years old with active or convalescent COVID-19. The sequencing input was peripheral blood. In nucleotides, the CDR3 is TGTGCCAGCACCCCGGGACACCTCTACGAGCAGTACTTC. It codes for CASTPGHLYEQYF.